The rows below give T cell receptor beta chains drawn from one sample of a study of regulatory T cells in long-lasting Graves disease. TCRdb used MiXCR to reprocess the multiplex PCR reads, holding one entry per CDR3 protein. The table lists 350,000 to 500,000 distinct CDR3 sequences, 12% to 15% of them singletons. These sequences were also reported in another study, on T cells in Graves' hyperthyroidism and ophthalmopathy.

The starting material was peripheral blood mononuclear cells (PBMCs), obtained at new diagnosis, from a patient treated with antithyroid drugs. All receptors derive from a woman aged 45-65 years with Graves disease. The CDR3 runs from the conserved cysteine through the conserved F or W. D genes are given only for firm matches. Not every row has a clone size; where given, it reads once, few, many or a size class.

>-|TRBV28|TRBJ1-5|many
TGTGCCAGCAGTTTAGTGGGGACACCGGATCAGCCCCAGCATTTT
CASSLVGTPDQPQHF
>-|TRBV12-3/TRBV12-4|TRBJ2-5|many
TGTGCCAGCAGTTCTTACAGGGTGCGGGAGACCCAGTACTTC
CASSSYRVRETQYF
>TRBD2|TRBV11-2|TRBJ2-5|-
TGTGCCAGCAGCTTAGATGCTAGCGGGAGTCGTGAGACCCAGTACTTC
CASSLDASGSRETQYF
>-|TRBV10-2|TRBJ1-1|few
TGCGCCAGCAGTGTTGGGGGCGTAACCCCTGAAGCTTTCTTT
CASSVGGVTPEAFF
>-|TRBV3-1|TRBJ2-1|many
TGTGCCAGCAGCCAAGGGCGGGACTCCTTCTACAATGAGCAGTTCTTC
CASSQGRDSFYNEQFF
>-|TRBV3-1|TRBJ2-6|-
TGTGCCAGCAGCCAACTCGCACAGTCCTACTCTGGGGCCAACGTCCTGACTTTC
CASSQLAQSYSGANVLTF
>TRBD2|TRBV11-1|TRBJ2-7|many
TGTGCCAGCAGCCCCGGGACTAGGCCCTACGAGCAGTACTTC
CASSPGTRPYEQYF
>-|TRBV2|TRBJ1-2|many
TGTGCCAGCAATCGGGCGGGAACTAACTATGGCTACACCTTC
CASNRAGTNYGYTF
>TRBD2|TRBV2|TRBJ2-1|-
TGTGCCAGCAGTAGACTAGCGGGAGGGGAGCAGTTCTTC
CASSRLAGGEQFF
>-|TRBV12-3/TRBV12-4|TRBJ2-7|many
TGTGCCAGCAGTTTGGCGACAGTTACCTACGAGCAGTACTTC
CASSLATVTYEQYF
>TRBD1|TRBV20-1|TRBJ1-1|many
TGCAGTGCGCGCCGGGACAGAAACACTGAAGCTTTCTTT
CSARRDRNTEAFF
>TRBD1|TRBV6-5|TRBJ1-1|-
TGTGCCAGCAGTTACGTTCAGGGGGGAAGCGCTGAAGCTTTCTTT
CASSYVQGGSAEAFF
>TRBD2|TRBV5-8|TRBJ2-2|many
TGTGCCAGCAGCTTGCTAGCGGGAGCGATCGGGGAGCTGTTTTTT
CASSLLAGAIGELFF
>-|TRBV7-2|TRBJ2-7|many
TGTGCCAGCAGCTCCAGGGGCTCCTACGAGCAGTACTTC
CASSSRGSYEQYF
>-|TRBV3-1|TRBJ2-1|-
TGTGCCAGCAGCCAGGATCTAGGCCCTTACAATGAGCAGTTCTTC
CASSQDLGPYNEQFF
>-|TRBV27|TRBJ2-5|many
TGTGCCAGCAGTTTATCGACTAGCCAAGAGACCCAGTACTTC
CASSLSTSQETQYF
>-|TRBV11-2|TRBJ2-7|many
TGTGCCAGCAGCTTAGATAACCAGGGTTTCTACGAGCAGTACTTC
CASSLDNQGFYEQYF
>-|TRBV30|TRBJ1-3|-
TGTGCCTGGACTAGGGGGGCCAGCTCTGGAAACACCATATATTTT
CAWTRGASSGNTIYF
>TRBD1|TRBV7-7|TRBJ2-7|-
TGTGCTAGCAGCCCCGCCTCTGACAGGGTGCCCTACGAGCAGTACTTC
CASSPASDRVPYEQYF
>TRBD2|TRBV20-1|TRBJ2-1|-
TGCAGTGTTCGTGGGAGGGTTGGCAATGAGCAGTTCTTC
CSVRGRVGNEQFF